This TCR beta chain came from a study of blood T cell repertoires in COVID-19. Original processing methods: Amplified reference gene primers provided the basis for estimating nucleated cell counts. The data were produced by immunoSEQ multiplex PCR, yet TCRdb's version contains in-frame clones alone and is incomplete. From that table come the V and J calls and clone size; the DNA was used to work out D and trimming. The table records about 100,000 clones, roughly 92% of them present only once. The CDR3 runs to 14 residues. Germline-derived CDR1 and CDR2 are SEHNR and FQNEAQ (reference sequence). The V and J ends lost 1 base and 2 bases, in that order; junction bases with no gene match: 2.

The sequence came from a man aged 65 to 79 with acute or convalescent COVID-19. Material for sequencing was peripheral blood. The rearrangement joins TRBV7-9 to TRBJ2-7, with TRBD1 matching 7 bases. The CDR3 DNA reads as TGTGCCAGCAGCTTAGGGCAGGGGGCCTACGAGCAGTACTTC. Encoded protein: CASSLGQGAYEQYF.